The 29 T cell receptor beta chains in this list originate from one sample, sequenced in a study of circulating CD8 cells and anti-PD-1 response in melanoma. Using approximately 14 ng of total RNA, TCR libraries were made with the QIAseq Immune Repertoire TCR panel. MiXCR was run by TCRdb on the reads, yielding one entry per CDR3 protein. The sample contains 350 to 450 distinct CDR3 sequences, 5% to 7% of which appear only once. From live CD3+CD8+TCRalphabeta+ cells, four PD-1 and/or TIGIT subsets were sorted. The sequenced sample was CD8+ T cells from PBMCs, obtained at baseline or after one month of anti-PD-1 therapy (not recorded which). Receptor source: a human donor with melanoma.

This clonotype is classed as medium-sized (0.01 to 0.1%). V is TRBV19 and J is TRBJ2-7, with 10 nucleotides matching TRBD2. The V gene's germline CDR1 is LNHDA and CDR2 SQIVND (reference sequence). CDR3 length: 13 residues. V was pared by 5 bases and J by 6 bases, with 4 bases of the junction left unmatched. The CDR3 sequence is CASSPSSGGEQYF. CDR3 DNA sequence: TGTGCCAGTAGTCCTTCTAGCGGGGGCGAGCAGTACTTC.

By sample share, this clonotype is medium-sized (0.01 to 0.1%). The chain couples TRBV27 to TRBJ2-7; no definite D call. Germline values: CDR1 MNHEY, CDR2 SMNVEV (reference sequence). The CDR3 covers 14 residues. Between the trimmed V and J ends, which lost 8 bases and 0 bases, there was a span of 14 bases. In nucleotides, the CDR3 is TGTGCCAGCCGTCTAACCACGAGCTCCTACGAGCAGTACTTC. It encodes CASRLTTSSYEQYF.

This clonotype has just a few counts. At one end, the junction sequence differs from germline, possibly due to a read error. The CDR3 DNA reads TGTGCCAGCAGCACCTCGACTAGCGGGGGGGAAGGGACCCAGTACTTT. It encodes CASSTSTSGGEGTQYF. The chain has TRBV6-5 and TRBJ2-5; the match to TRBD2 covers 14 bases. The V gene's germline CDR1 is MNHEY and CDR2 SVGAGI. This CDR3 region has 16 residues.

In its sample, this clonotype ranks as large (0.1 to 1%). The chain combines TRBV20-1 with TRBJ2-3, with 14 bases identical to TRBD2. In germline, CDR1 is DFQATT, CDR2 SNEGSKA (reference sequence). After removal of 4 bases from V and 11 bases from J, the junction contained 5 bases not matched to a gene. The length of the CDR3 is 13 residues. CDR3 region: CSATGTSGGRQYF. CDR3 sequence (DNA): TGCAGTGCTACCGGGACTAGCGGGGGCAGGCAGTATTTT.

In its sample, this clonotype is large. The chain combines TRBV6-1 with TRBJ2-2; 10 nucleotides agree with TRBD1. CDR1 and CDR2 (germline): MNHNS, SASEGT. This CDR3 has 16 residues. The J segment lost 5 bases and the V segment lost 4 bases, leaving 7 bases of the junction unmatched. The CDR3 protein is CASSADRGLGTGELFF. The CDR3 coding sequence is TGTGCCAGCAGTGCCGACAGGGGGCTAGGAACCGGGGAGCTGTTTTTT.

This clonotype is labeled large (0.1 to 1%). The chain uses TRBV20-1 and TRBJ2-1; D might be TRBD1 (6 bases). The CDR3 length is 16 residues. Germline V gene sequence: CDR1 DFQATT, CDR2 SNEGSKA (reference sequence). Deletions cut 0 bases from V and 4 bases from J, with 16 bases between. CDR3 DNA sequence: TGCAGTGCTAGAGATATTGGGAAGGGGGATTACAATGAGCAGTTCTTC. Protein sequence: CSARDIGKGDYNEQFF.

Judged by abundance, this clonotype is large. The J gene is TRBJ2-1, the V gene TRBV5-4; D remains ambiguous. Germline V lookup: CDR1 SGHNT, CDR2 YYREEE (reference sequence). This CDR3 contains 14 residues. The V and J ends lost 4 bases and 4 bases respectively, with 12 bases between them. CDR3 in DNA: TGTGCCAGCAGCCCTTCTACTGGGTACAATGAGCAGTTCTTC. It specifies CASSPSTGYNEQFF.

In this sample, this clonotype is large. The rearrangement uses TRBV29-1 and TRBJ2-5; possibly TRBD1 for D (5 bases). Trimming pared 8 bases from V and 0 bases from J, leaving 7 bases between. Germline CDR1 SQVTM, CDR2 ANQGSEA. This CDR3 has 11 amino acids. The CDR3 nucleotides are TGCAGCACAGGCAACCAAGAGACCCAGTACTTC. This codes for CSTGNQETQYF.

In this sample, this clonotype is medium-sized. The J gene is TRBJ1-5, the V gene TRBV19; D is ambiguous. Trimming took off 3 bases at V and 1 base at J, with 10 bases between the two ends. There are 15 residues in the CDR3. Per the germline V gene, CDR1 is LNHDA and CDR2 is SQIVND (reference sequence). For the CDR3, the DNA is TGTGCCAGTAGTATTGGAACAGCCAGCAATCAGCCCCAGCATTTT. This translates into CASSIGTASNQPQHF.

This clonotype is medium-sized by share. This chain connects TRBV2 to TRBJ2-5; D is perhaps TRBD1 or TRBD2 (6 bases each). This CDR3 is 15 amino acids long. The V and J ends lost 9 bases and 4 bases respectively, with 21 bases between them. CDR1 and CDR2 (germline): SNHLY, FYNNEI. CDR3 residues: CARGVNRDFRETQYF. The CDR3 DNA is TGTGCCAGGGGGGTCAACAGGGACTTTCGAGAGACCCAGTACTTC.

Sample share makes this clonotype medium-sized. The CDR3 DNA is TGTGCCAGTAGTATGGGTGGCGGAACAGATACGCAGTATTTT. This encodes CASSMGGGTDTQYF. V usage is TRBV19 and J usage is TRBJ2-3; D is unclear. Germline lookup yields CDR1 LNHDA and CDR2 SQIVND (reference sequence). V lost 3 bases and J 3 bases, leaving 10 bases between the germline ends. CDR3 length equals 14 residues.

In its sample, this clonotype ranks as large. The chain has TRBV6-1 and TRBJ2-1; 8 bases match TRBD1. The CDR3 contains 15 residues. The germline gives CDR1 MNHNS, CDR2 SASEGT. J was trimmed by 0 bases and V by 7 bases; bases with no gene match: 5. CDR3 in amino acids: CASKKGTGSYNEQFF. The CDR3 region has the DNA TGTGCCAGCAAGAAAGGGACAGGCTCCTACAATGAGCAGTTCTTC.

This clonotype is deemed large (0.1 to 1%). The chain links TRBV5-6 to TRBJ2-1, with a possible D match to TRBD2 (6 bases). Trimming left V 8 bases short and J 4 bases short, with 22 bases between. CDR1 and CDR2 from the germline V gene are SGHDT and YYEEEE. CDR3 length: 16 residues. The CDR3 loop reads CASGDFQTGGYNEQFF. The CDR3 nucleotides are TGTGCCAGTGGAGACTTCCAGACCGGGGGTTACAATGAGCAGTTCTTC.

By share, this clonotype counts as large. This chain connects TRBV29-1 to TRBJ2-3; no definite D call. Trimming took 6 bases from V and 4 from J, leaving 35 bases between them. The CDR3 runs to 20 residues. Per germline, CDR1 SQVTM and CDR2 ANQGSEA. DNA for the CDR3: TGCAGCGTATATGGGATCCTTTCGCCAGCCCCGGTTCCGTGGGCAGATACGCAGTATTTT. Protein sequence: CSVYGILSPAPVPWADTQYF.

By share of the sample, this clonotype is medium-sized. The chain recombines TRBV19 with TRBJ1-5, with 9 nucleotides matching TRBD1. The V and J ends lost 4 bases and 12 bases, in that order; junction bases with no gene match: 10. Germline V lookup: CDR1 LNHDA, CDR2 SQIVND (reference sequence). The CDR3 spans 14 residues. CDR3 coding DNA: TGTGCCAGTAGTAACACAGGGGGCCCGGAGATCCAGCATTTT. It yields the protein CASSNTGGPEIQHF.

This clonotype is large (0.1 to 1%). This chain joins TRBV2 and TRBJ1-5, with D uncertain. This CDR3 is built from 14 residues. The germline CDR1 and CDR2 sequences are SNHLY and FYNNEI. V lost 1 base, J lost 0 bases, and 4 bases lay in between. CDR3 sequence reads: CASSEDDSNQPQHF. CDR3 nucleotide sequence: TGTGCCAGCAGTGAAGACGATAGCAATCAGCCCCAGCATTTT.

By frequency in the sample, this clonotype is medium-sized. V and J are TRBV19 and TRBJ2-7, with D tentatively TRBD1 or TRBD2 (5 bases each). Trimming removed 3 bases at V and 6 bases at J, with 15 bases between. This CDR3 is 14 amino acids long. Germline assignment: CDR1 LNHDA and CDR2 SQIVND (reference sequence). The CDR3: CASSIGGEGPEQYF. The CDR3 nucleotides read TGTGCCAGTAGTATTGGGGGAGAGGGACCCGAGCAGTACTTC.

V and J are TRBV20-1 and TRBJ2-1; D not certain. The J call is in doubt because the DNA end fits TRBJ2-7 better. The germline V gene has CDR1 DFQATT and CDR2 SNEGSKA (reference sequence). The CDR3 loop spans 15 amino acids. The CDR3 reads CSARDPESSYNEQYF. The CDR3 DNA is TGCAGTGCTAGAGATCCTGAGAGCTCCTACAATGAGCAGTACTTC.

This clonotype qualifies as medium-sized. This sequence joins TRBV19 and TRBJ2-1; D is possibly TRBD1 or TRBD2 (5 bases each). CDR3 size: 14 residues. From germline, CDR1 is LNHDA and CDR2 SQIVND (reference sequence). The V end lost 4 bases, the J end lost 0 bases, and 7 bases lay between the germline ends. As DNA, the CDR3 is TGTGCCAGTAGTACAGGGAGCTCCTACAATGAGCAGTTCTTC. It specifies CASSTGSSYNEQFF.

This chain uses TRBV12-5 with TRBJ2-1; D perhaps matches TRBD1 (6 bases). V gave up 3 bases and J gave up 8 bases, with 11 bases separating them. The CDR3 extends over 13 amino acids. Germline CDR1 and CDR2: LGHNT and FRNRAP. The CDR3 region is CASGFSGVDEQFF. DNA for the CDR3: TGTGCTAGTGGTTTCTCAGGGGTGGATGAGCAGTTCTTC. Full variable domain (rest looked up from reference TRBV12-5 and TRBJ2-1): DARVTQTPRHKVTEMGQEVTMRCQPILGHNTVFWYRQTMMQGLELLAYFRNRAPLDDSGMPKDRFSAEMPDATLATLKIQPSEPRDSAVYFCASGFSGVDEQFFGPGTRLTVL.

This clonotype is labeled medium-sized. The CDR3 region is CASSYGGEGYNEQFF. The CDR3 DNA reads TGTGCCAGTAGCTATGGGGGCGAAGGCTACAATGAGCAGTTCTTC. V and J are TRBV19 and TRBJ2-1; D is possibly TRBD1 (6 bases). CDR1 LNHDA and CDR2 SQIVND come from the germline V gene (reference sequence). The CDR3 is made up of 15 amino acids. Trimming cost V 6 bases and J 3 bases, with 15 bases left between them. The full variable domain, with the rest looked up from reference TRBV19 and TRBJ2-1, is DGGITQSPKYLFRKEGQNVTLSCEQNLNHDAMYWYRQDPGQGLRLIYYSQIVNDFQKGDIAEGYSVSREKKESFPLTVTSAQKNPTAFYLCASSYGGEGYNEQFFGPGTRLTVL.

As regards this clonotype: Here the CDR3 omits its conserved ending phenylalanine or tryptophan, so a read error is the likely source. V gene TRBV5-1 combines with J gene TRBJ2-7; a weak D match, TRBD2 (6 bases). The length of the CDR3 is 13 residues. The germline V gene encodes CDR1 SGHRS and CDR2 YFSETQ. Deletions cut 2 bases from V and 7 bases from J, with 13 bases between. The CDR3 nucleotides read TGCGCCAGCAGCTTCGGGGCTGGAGGGGAGCAGTACTCC. Translated, it gives CASSFGAGGEQYS.

In the case of this clonotype: One junction end disagrees with the germline gene, perhaps due to a read error. The chain combines TRBV28 with TRBJ2-3; D uncertain. The CDR3 runs to 16 residues. Germline V gene lookup returns CDR1 MDHEN and CDR2 SYDVKM. CDR3: CASSSRPTYGTDTQYF. In DNA form, the CDR3 reads TGTGCCAGCAGTTCTCGTCCCACTTACGGCACAGATACCCAGTATTTT. Complete variable domain (other parts from reference TRBV28 and TRBJ2-3): DVKVTQSSRYLVKRTGEKVFLECVQDMDHENMFWYRQDPGLGLRLIYFSYDVKMKEKGDIPEGYSVSREKKERFSLILESASTNQTSMYLCASSSRPTYGTDTQYFGPGTRLTVL.

This clonotype is medium-sized (0.01 to 0.1%) by share. This chain links TRBV5-6 with TRBJ2-5, with D possibly matching TRBD1 (7 bases). V shed 3 bases and J shed 5 bases, with 23 bases lying between them. The CDR3 sequence is 17 residues long. From germline, CDR1 is SGHDT and CDR2 YYEEEE. The CDR3 nucleotides are TGTGCCAGCAGCTCCTCACTGCAGGGGGGATCGCAGGAGACCCAGTACTTC. Translated, it gives CASSSSLQGGSQETQYF.

This clonotype ranks as large. The V gene is TRBV21-1, the J gene TRBJ1-1; TRBD1, as called in the table, went unchecked against the DNA. TRBV21-1 is a known pseudogene. The CDR3 has 15 residues. As DNA, the CDR3 is TGTGCCAGCAGCAAGGGACACAGTATGAACACTGAAGCTTTCTTT. This sequence encodes CASSKGHSMNTEAFF.

Sample share makes this clonotype medium-sized. The rearrangement links TRBV27 to TRBJ2-7; no clear D. Per the germline V gene, CDR1 is MNHEY and CDR2 is SMNVEV (reference sequence). The CDR3 is 13 residues long. Trimming left V 3 bases short and J 2 bases short, with 8 bases between. CDR3 nucleotide sequence: TGTGCCAGCAGTTTCGAAGGAGCCTACGAGCAGTACTTC. This translates into CASSFEGAYEQYF.

This clonotype is judged medium-sized. Given the absence of the conserved phenylalanine or tryptophan at the CDR3 end, a read error is likely. The J gene is TRBJ2-1, the V gene TRBV19; D call uncertain. Germline-derived CDR1 and CDR2 are LNHDA and SQIVND (reference sequence). The CDR3 totals 12 residues. The V gene lost 6 bases and the J gene lost 8 bases, with 11 bases spanning the gap. The CDR3 is CASSWGEDEQFS. DNA of the CDR3: TGTGCCAGTAGCTGGGGTGAGGATGAGCAGTTCTCC.

By its share, this clonotype is large (0.1 to 1%). V and J are TRBV29-1 and TRBJ2-1; D might be TRBD2 (6 bases). The CDR3 is 14 residues long. CDR1 SQVTM and CDR2 ANQGSEA come from the germline V gene. With 6 bases removed from V and 7 bases from J, the gap between germline ends came to 19 bases. The CDR3 sequence: CSVRSGVILNEQFF. CDR3 nucleotides: TGCAGCGTCCGTAGCGGAGTAATTCTGAATGAGCAGTTCTTC.

By sample fraction, this clonotype is medium-sized. The rearrangement uses TRBV19 and TRBJ1-5, with D unclear. The ends were cut back, 1 base at V and 0 bases at J, with 4 bases in the middle. CDR3 length: 14 residues. Germline assignment: CDR1 LNHDA and CDR2 SQIVND (reference sequence). CDR3 in DNA: TGTGCCAGTAGTATAGCCCATAGCAATCAGCCCCAGCATTTT. Protein: CASSIAHSNQPQHF.